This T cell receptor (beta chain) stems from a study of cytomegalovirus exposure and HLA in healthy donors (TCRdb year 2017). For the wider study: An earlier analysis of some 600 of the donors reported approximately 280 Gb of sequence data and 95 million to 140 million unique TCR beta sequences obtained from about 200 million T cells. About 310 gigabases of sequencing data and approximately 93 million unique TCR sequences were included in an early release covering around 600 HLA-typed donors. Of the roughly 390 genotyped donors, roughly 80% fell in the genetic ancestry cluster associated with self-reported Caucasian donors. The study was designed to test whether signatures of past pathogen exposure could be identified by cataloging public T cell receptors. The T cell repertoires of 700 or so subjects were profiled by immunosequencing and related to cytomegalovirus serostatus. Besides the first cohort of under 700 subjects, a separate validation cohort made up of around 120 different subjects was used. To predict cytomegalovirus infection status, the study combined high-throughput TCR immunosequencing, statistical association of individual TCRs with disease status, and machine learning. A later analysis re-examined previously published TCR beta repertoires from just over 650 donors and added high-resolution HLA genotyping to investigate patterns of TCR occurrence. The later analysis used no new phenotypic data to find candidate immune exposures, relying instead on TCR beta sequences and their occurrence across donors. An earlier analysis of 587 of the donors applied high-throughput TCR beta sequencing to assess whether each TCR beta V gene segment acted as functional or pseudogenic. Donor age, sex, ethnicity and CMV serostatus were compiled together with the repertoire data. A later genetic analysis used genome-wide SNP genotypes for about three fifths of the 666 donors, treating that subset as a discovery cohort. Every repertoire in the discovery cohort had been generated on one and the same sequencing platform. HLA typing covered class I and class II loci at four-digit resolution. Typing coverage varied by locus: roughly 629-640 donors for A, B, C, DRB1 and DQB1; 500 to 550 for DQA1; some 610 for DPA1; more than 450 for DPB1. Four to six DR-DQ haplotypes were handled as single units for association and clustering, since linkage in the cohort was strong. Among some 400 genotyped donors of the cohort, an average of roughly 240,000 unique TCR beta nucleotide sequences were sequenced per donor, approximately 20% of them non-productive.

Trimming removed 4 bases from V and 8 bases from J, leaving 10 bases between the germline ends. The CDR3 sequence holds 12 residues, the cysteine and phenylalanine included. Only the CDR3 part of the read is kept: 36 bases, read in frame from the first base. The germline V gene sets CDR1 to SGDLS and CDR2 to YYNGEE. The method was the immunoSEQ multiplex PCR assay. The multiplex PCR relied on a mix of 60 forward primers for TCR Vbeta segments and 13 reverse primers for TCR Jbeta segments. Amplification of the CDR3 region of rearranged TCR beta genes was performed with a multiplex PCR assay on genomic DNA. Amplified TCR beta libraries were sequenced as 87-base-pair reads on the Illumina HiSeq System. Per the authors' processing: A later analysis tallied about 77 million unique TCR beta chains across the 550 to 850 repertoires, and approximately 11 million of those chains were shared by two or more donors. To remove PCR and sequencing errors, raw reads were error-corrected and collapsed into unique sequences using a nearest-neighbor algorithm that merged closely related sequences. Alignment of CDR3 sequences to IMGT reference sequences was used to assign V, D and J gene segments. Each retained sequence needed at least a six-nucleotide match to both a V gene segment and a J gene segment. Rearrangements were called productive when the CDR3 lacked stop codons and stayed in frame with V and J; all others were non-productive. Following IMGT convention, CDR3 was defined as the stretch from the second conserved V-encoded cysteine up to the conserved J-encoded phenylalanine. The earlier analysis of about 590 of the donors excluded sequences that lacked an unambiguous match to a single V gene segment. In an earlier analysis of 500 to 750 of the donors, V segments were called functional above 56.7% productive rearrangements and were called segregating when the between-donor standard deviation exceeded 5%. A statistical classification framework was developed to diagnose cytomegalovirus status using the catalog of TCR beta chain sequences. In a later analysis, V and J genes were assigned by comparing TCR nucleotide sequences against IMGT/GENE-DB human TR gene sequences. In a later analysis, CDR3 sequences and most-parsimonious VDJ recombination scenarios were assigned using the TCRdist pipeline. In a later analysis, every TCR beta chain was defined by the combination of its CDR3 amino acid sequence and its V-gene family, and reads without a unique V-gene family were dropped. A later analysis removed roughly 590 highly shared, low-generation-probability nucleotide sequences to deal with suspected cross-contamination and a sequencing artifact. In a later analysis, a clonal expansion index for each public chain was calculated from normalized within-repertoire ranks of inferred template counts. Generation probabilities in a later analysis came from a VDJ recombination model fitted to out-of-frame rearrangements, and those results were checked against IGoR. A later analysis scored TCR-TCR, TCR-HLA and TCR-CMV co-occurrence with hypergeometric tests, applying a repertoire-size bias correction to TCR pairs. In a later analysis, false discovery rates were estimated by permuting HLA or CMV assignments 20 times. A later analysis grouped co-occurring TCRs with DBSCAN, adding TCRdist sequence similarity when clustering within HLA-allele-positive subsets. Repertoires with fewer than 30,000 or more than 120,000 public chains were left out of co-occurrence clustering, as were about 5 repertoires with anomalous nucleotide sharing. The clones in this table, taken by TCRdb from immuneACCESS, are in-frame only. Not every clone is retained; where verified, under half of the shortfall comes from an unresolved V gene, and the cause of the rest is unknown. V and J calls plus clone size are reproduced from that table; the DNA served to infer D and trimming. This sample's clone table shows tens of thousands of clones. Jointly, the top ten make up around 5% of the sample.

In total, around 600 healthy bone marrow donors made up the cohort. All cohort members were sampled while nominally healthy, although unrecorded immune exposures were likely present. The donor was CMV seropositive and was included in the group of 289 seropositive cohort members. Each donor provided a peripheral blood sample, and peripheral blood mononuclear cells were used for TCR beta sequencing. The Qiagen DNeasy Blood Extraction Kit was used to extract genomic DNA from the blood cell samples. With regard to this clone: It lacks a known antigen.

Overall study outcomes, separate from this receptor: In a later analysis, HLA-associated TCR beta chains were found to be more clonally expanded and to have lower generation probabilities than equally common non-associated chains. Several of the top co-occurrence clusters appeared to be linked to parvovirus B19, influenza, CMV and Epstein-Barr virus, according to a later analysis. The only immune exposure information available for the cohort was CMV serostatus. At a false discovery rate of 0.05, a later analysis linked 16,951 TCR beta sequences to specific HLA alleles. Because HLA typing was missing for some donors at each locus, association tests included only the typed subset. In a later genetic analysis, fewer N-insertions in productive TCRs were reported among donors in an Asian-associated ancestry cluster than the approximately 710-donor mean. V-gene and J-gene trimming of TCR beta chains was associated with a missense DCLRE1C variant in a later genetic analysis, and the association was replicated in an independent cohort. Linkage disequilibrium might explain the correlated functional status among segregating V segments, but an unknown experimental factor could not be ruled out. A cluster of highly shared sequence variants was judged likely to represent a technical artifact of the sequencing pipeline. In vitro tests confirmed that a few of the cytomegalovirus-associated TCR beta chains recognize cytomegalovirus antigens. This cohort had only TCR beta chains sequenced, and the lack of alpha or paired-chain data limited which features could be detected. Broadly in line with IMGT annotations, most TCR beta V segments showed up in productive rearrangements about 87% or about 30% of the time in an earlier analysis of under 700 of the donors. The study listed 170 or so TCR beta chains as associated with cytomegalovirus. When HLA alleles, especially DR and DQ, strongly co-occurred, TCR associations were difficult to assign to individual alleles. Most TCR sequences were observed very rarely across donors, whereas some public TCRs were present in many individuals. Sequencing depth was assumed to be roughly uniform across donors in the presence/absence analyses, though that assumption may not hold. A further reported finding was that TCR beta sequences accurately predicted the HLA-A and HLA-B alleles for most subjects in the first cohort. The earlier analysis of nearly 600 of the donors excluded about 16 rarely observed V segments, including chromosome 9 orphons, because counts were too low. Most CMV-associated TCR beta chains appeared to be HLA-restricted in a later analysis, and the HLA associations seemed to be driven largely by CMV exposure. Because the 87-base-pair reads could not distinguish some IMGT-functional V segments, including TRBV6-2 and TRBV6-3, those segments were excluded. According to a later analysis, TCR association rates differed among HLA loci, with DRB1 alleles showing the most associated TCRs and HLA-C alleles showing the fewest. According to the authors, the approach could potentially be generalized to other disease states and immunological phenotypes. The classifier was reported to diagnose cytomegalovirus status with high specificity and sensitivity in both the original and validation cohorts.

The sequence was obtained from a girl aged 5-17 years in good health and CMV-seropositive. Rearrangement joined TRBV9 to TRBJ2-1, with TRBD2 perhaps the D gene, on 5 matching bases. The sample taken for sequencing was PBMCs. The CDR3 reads CASSPEGDEQFF. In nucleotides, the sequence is TGTGCCAGCAGCCCCGAGGGCGATGAGCAGTTCTTC.